The entry that follows covers one T cell receptor (beta chain) sequence. The same CDR3 can be traced to other DNA sequences in this sample. How the authors handled the data: By means of reference gene primer amplification, nucleated cell counts were estimated. Assay: immunoSEQ multiplex PCR; the TCRdb copy retains only in-frame clones and omits some. The DNA was the basis for D and trimming; V, J and clone size are from that table. The sample contains roughly 250,000 clones, 88% of which appear only once. This specimen comes from a study of blood T cell repertoires in COVID-19. Study context: Spain, Italy and the United States supplied samples that represented acute and convalescent COVID-19. PBMCs, B-cell-depleted T cells, or T cells were the source of the cDNA or gDNA that made up the material.

V was clipped by 2 bases and J by 1 base; unmatched bases: 0. Germline lookup yields CDR1 SGHDT and CDR2 YYEEEE. This CDR3 contains 14 residues. Sequencing was carried out using peripheral blood. This sequence was found in a man aged 60-69 years who had recovered from COVID-19. This chain uses TRBV5-6 with TRBJ1-5; the match to TRBD1 covers 7 bases. CDR3 coding DNA: TGTGCCAGCAGCTTCAGGGGGAGCAATCAGCCCCAGCATTTT. Protein sequence: CASSFRGSNQPQHF.